A selection of T cell receptor beta chains follows, all from one sample in a study of beta chain features in type 1 diabetes. Only in-frame clones appear in the TCRdb table, and some are missing; sequencing was by immunoSEQ multiplex PCR. Of over 350,000 clones detected, over 12% appear once; the ten largest clones hold 0.019%. Sequencing was performed on naive CD4+ T cells from blood. All receptors come from a woman aged 18-29 years in good health. The CDR3 runs from the conserved cysteine through the conserved F or W. The D gene is left open where the match is weak. Clone size is shown for a subset of rows, as once, few, many or a class of expanded clone.

D	size	J	V	length	CDR3	DNA
TRBD1	-	TRBJ1-2	TRBV5-1	14	CASSMWDRDYGYTF	TGCGCCAGCAGCATGTGGGACAGAGACTATGGCTACACCTTC
TRBD1	-	TRBJ1-2	TRBV2	18	CASSEGGTGGDSSYGYTF	TGTGCCAGCAGTGAAGGAGGGACAGGGGGGGACTCTAGCTATGGCTACACCTTC
-	few	TRBJ2-2	TRBV12-5	11	CASQGPGELFF	TGTGCTAGTCAGGGGCCCGGGGAGCTGTTTTTT
TRBD1	-	TRBJ2-1	TRBV5-1	15	CASSLPTGAYNEQFF	TGCGCCAGCAGCTTGCCCACAGGGGCCTACAATGAGCAGTTCTTC
-	few	TRBJ2-7	TRBV18	12	CASSRTLREQYF	TGTGCCAGCTCACGGACTTTGCGGGAGCAGTACTTC
-	-	TRBJ1-4	TRBV5-1	15	CASSQIQGGGEKLFF	TGCGCCAGCAGCCAAATACAGGGCGGGGGAGAAAAACTGTTTTTT
TRBD2	few	TRBJ2-5	TRBV4-3	16	CASSQDLLAGWETQYF	TGCGCCAGCAGCCAAGATTTACTAGCGGGATGGGAGACCCAGTACTTC
TRBD2	-	TRBJ2-3	TRBV19	15	CASSIQAGGPDTQYF	TGTGCCAGTAGTATACAAGCGGGAGGCCCAGATACGCAGTATTTT
TRBD1	-	TRBJ2-7	TRBV2	13	CASRGQVFYEQYF	TGTGCCAGCAGGGGACAGGTTTTTTACGAGCAGTACTTC
-	few	TRBJ2-1	TRBV7-9	15	CASSLAPGLGYEQFF	TGTGCCAGCAGCTTAGCTCCGGGACTTGGATATGAGCAGTTCTTC
-	few	TRBJ1-2	TRBV28	12	CASSGNRDGYTF	TGTGCCAGCAGTGGAAACAGGGACGGCTACACCTTC
-	-	TRBJ1-1	TRBV20-1	11	CSAPRTAEAFF	TGCAGTGCGCCTCGGACAGCTGAAGCTTTCTTT
TRBD1	-	TRBJ1-4	TRBV18	14	CASSPQGRNEKLFF	TGTGCCAGCTCCCCACAGGGGCGGAATGAAAAACTGTTTTTT
TRBD1	few	TRBJ1-1	TRBV30	13	CAWNTGVEAEAFF	TGTGCCTGGAATACAGGGGTAGAGGCTGAAGCTTTCTTT
TRBD1	-	TRBJ1-5	TRBV2	16	CASSGQGARSNQPQHF	TGTGCCAGCAGTGGACAGGGGGCACGTAGCAATCAGCCCCAGCATTTT
-	-	TRBJ1-2	TRBV28	12	CASSFSYGGGTF	TGTGCCAGCAGTTTCTCATACGGCGGGGGCACCTTC
-	few	TRBJ2-2	TRBV9	16	CASKPGGGANTGELFF	TGTGCCAGCAAGCCCGGAGGGGGCGCGAACACCGGGGAGCTGTTTTTT
TRBD1	-	TRBJ1-4	TRBV28	16	CASSSGTGVTNEKLFF	TGTGCCAGCAGTTCAGGGACAGGCGTCACTAATGAAAAACTGTTTTTT
TRBD1	-	TRBJ1-2	TRBV5-6	13	CASSPGQRYGYTF	TGTGCCAGCAGCCCGGGACAGCGGTACGGCTACACCTTC
-	-	TRBJ2-3	TRBV13	16	CASSLKRGLRTDTQYF	TGTGCCAGCAGCCTGAAACGGGGTTTACGCACAGATACGCAGTATTTT
-	-	TRBJ1-4	TRBV7-9	13	CASNGQLNEKLFF	TGTGCCAGCAACGGACAGCTTAATGAAAAACTGTTTTTT
-	-	TRBJ1-1	TRBV4-3	15	CASSQEYGLDTEAFF	TGCGCCAGCAGCCAAGAATATGGACTGGACACTGAAGCTTTCTTT
TRBD2	-	TRBJ2-3	TRBV30	13	CAWTSGGADTQYF	TGTGCCTGGACTAGCGGGGGGGCAGATACGCAGTATTTT
-	-	TRBJ2-6	TRBV30	15	CAWSARGSGANVLTF	TGTGCCTGGAGTGCCAGGGGCTCTGGGGCCAACGTCCTGACTTTC
-	-	TRBJ2-3	TRBV7-8	15	CASSLTTLTTDTQYF	TGTGCCAGCAGCTTAACTACCCTTACCACAGATACGCAGTATTTT
TRBD1	few	TRBJ2-7	TRBV6-1	14	CASSLDRGPYEQYF	TGTGCCAGCAGCTTAGACAGGGGGCCCTACGAGCAGTACTTC
-	few	TRBJ1-4	TRBV30	15	CAWSVRGGSNEKLFF	TGTGCCTGGAGTGTACGTGGAGGGTCTAATGAAAAACTGTTTTTT
-	few	TRBJ1-2	TRBV29-1	13	CSVRLDRNYGYTF	TGCAGCGTACGCTTAGACAGGAACTATGGCTACACCTTC
TRBD1	few	TRBJ1-2	TRBV6-1	14	CASSGTEGLRGYTF	TGTGCCAGCAGCGGGACAGAGGGGCTTCGGGGCTACACCTTC
-	-	TRBJ2-2	TRBV19	14	CASSSNQFTGELFF	TGTGCCAGTAGTTCCAATCAATTCACCGGGGAGCTGTTTTTT
-	-	TRBJ1-1	TRBV6-4	14	CASSLTTQGTEAFF	TGTGCCAGCAGTTTGACAACCCAGGGCACTGAAGCTTTCTTT
TRBD1	few	TRBJ2-7	TRBV25-1	15	CASSDGTDLVGKQYF	TGTGCCAGCAGTGACGGGACAGACCTGGTCGGAAAGCAGTACTTC